This TCR beta chain was identified during a study of regulatory dendritic cells for organ transplantation. CDR3 length: 17 residues. Trimming left V 0 bases short and J 4 bases short, with 16 bases between. From germline, CDR1 is SGHRS and CDR2 YFSETQ. Profiling relied on immunoSEQ multiplex PCR, and the TCRdb table lists in-frame clones only, not all of them. The sample yields some 35,000 clones, 85% to 95% seen once. Sequenced: naive CD8+ T cells from blood. Subset described: CD45RA+ naive T cells. The TCR was taken from a human donor in good health. This chain links TRBV5-1 with TRBJ2-2; D unresolved. CDR3 sequence: CASSLDPSRSLTGELFF. The CDR3 bases are TGCGCCAGCAGCTTGGACCCTTCTCGTTCCCTCACCGGGGAGCTGTTTTTT.